What follows are 5 T cell receptor beta chains derived from one specimen sequenced in a study of control samples from healthy donors and cancer patients (dated by TCRdb to 2020 to 2022). Library generation was performed with the immunoSEQ multiplex PCR assay. Not all clones reach the TCRdb copy of this immuneACCESS table, which keeps in-frame sequences only. Checked studies attribute under half of the gap to unresolved V genes and leave the rest unexplained. The sample contains tens of thousands of clones, roughly 80% of them found a single time. Of the sample, around 20% is held by the ten largest clones. The sequenced material came from blood. The receptors come from a man under 40 in good health.

This clone has a handful of counts. This chain uses TRBV25-1 with TRBJ2-3; D is ambiguous. Per the germline V gene, CDR1 is MGHDK and CDR2 is SYGVNS. V gave up 4 bases and J gave up 1 base, with 9 bases separating them. The CDR3 has 14 amino acids. The CDR3 loop is CASSGGGGTDTQYF. CDR3 DNA sequence: TGTGCCAGCAGTGGAGGCGGAGGCACAGATACGCAGTATTTT.

The chain recombines TRBV20-1 with TRBJ2-7, with D possibly matching TRBD1 (6 bases). Germline values: CDR1 DFQATT, CDR2 SNEGSKA (reference sequence). V was pared by 6 bases and J by 7 bases, with 13 bases between. CDR3 length: 11 residues. The CDR3 loop reads CSARGTGEQYF. CDR3 DNA: TGCAGTGCGAGGGGGACCGGGGAGCAGTACTTC.

The chain combines TRBV5-4 with TRBJ2-1; tentatively, D is TRBD1 (7 bases). V was shortened by 5 bases and J by 2 bases, with 14 bases between the two germline ends. The CDR3 loop spans 15 amino acids. From germline, CDR1 is SGHNT and CDR2 YYREEE (reference sequence). CDR3 DNA: TGTGCCAGCAGATCCGCGGGACAGCCCTACAATGAGCAGTTCTTC. It specifies CASRSAGQPYNEQFF. Full variable domain (outside the CDR3, taken from reference TRBV5-4 and TRBJ2-1): ETGVTQSPTHLIKTRGQQVTLRCSSQSGHNTVSWYQQALGQGPQFIFQYYREEENGRGNFPPRFSGLQFPNYSSELNVNALELDDSALYLCASRSAGQPYNEQFFGPGTRLTVL.

In this sample, this clone turned up many times. The V gene is TRBV6-5, the J gene TRBJ1-2; possible D gene TRBD1, 5 bases. The germline CDR1 and CDR2 sequences are MNHEY and SVGAGI. With 0 bases removed from V and 2 bases from J, the gap between germline ends came to 10 bases. This CDR3 region has 15 residues. The CDR3 spells CASSYSGPTNYGYTF. CDR3 nucleotides: TGTGCCAGCAGTTACTCGGGACCTACAAACTATGGCTACACCTTC.

The V and J genes are TRBV19 and TRBJ1-1; TRBD1 matches 9 bases. This CDR3 comprises 15 residues. Germline values: CDR1 LNHDA, CDR2 SQIVND (reference sequence). The junction had 8 bases not matched to a gene; V was cut back by 0 bases and J by 9 bases. CDR3 region: CASSIDTPGQGKAFF. As DNA, the CDR3 is TGTGCCAGTAGTATAGATACTCCGGGACAGGGTAAAGCTTTCTTT.